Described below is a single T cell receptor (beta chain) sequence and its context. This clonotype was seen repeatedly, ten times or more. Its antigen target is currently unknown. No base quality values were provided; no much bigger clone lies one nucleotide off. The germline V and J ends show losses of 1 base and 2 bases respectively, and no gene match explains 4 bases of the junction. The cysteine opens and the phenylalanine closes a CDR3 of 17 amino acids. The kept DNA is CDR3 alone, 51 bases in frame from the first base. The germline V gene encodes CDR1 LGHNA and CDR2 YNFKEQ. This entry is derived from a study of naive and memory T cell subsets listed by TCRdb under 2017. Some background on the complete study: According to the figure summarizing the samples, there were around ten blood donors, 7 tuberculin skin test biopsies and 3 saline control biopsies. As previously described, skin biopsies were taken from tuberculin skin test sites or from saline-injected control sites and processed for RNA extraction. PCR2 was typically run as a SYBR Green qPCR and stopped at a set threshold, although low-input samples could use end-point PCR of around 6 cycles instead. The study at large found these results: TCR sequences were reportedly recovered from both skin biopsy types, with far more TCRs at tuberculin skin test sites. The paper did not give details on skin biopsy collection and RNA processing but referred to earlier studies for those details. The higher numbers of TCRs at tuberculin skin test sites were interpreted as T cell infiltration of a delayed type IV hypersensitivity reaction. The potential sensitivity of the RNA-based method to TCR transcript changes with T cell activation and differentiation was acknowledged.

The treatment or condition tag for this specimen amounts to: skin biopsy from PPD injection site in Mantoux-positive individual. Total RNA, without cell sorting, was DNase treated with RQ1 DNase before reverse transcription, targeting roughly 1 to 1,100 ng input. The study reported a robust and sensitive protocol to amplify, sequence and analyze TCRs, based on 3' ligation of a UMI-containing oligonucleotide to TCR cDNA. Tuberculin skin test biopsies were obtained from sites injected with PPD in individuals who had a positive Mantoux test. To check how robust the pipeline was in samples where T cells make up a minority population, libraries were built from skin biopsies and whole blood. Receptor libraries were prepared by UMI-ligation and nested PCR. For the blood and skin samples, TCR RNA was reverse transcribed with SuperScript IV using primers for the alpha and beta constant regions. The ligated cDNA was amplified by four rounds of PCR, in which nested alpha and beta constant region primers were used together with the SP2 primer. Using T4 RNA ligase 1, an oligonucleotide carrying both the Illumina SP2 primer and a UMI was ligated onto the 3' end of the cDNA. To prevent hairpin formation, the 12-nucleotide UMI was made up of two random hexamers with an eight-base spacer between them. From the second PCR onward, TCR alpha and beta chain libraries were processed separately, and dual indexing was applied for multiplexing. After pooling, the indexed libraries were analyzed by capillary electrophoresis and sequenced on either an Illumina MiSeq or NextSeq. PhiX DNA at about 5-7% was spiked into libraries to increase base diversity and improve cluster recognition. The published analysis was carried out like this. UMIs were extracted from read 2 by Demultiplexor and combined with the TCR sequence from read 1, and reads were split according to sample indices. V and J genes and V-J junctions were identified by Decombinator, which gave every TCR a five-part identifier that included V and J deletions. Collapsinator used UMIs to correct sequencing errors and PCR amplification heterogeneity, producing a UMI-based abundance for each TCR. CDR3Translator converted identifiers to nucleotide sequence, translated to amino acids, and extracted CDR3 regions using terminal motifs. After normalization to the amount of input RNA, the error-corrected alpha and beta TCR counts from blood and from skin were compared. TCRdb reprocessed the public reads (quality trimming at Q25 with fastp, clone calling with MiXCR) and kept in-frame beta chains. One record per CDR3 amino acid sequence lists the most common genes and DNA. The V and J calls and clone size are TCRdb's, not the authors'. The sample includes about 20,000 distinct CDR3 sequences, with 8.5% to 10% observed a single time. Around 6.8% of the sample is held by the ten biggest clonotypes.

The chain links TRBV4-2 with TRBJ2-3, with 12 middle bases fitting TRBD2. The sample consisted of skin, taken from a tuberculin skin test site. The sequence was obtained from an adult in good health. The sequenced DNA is TGTGCCAGCAGCCAAGTGCTAGCGGGAGGGGTCACAGATACGCAGTATTTT. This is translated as CASSQVLAGGVTDTQYF.